This T cell receptor (beta chain) was sequenced for a study of shared clonotypes between healthy human individuals. Germline CDR1 is LNHDA and CDR2 is SQIVND (reference sequence). This CDR3 contains 16 residues. V lost 7 bases to trimming and J lost 1 base, with 19 bases between them. Running of the assay took place at deep level. Libraries were prepared by immunoSEQ multiplex PCR; TCRdb keeps only in-frame clonotypes and omits some of them. The sample includes 550,000 to 800,000 clones, over 65% of them seen just once. V gene TRBV19 combines with J gene TRBJ1-1, with D perhaps TRBD1 (6 bases). The sequence was obtained from a woman aged 25 to 39 in good health. Sequencing used memory CD4+ T cells sorted from blood. Described subset: CD45RA-negative fraction. CDR3 nucleotides: TGTGCCAGTACCACCAGACCCCTACAGGGGAACACTGAAGCTTTCTTT. The encoded protein is CASTTRPLQGNTEAFF.